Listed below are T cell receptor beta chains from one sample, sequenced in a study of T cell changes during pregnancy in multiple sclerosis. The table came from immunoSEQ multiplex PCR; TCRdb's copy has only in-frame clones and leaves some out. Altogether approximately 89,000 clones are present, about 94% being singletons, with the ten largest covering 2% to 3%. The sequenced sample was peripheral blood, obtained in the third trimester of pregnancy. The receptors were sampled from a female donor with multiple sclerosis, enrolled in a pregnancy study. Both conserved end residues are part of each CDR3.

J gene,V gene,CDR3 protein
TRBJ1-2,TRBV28,CASSLYREGGFNYGYTF
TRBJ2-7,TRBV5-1,CASSLDQSILRGQYF
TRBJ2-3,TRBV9,CASSVNGGPHSTDTQYF
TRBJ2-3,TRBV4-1,CASSPTGGTDTQYF
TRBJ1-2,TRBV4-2,CASSRGVTNYGYTF
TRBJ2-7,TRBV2,CASRTGYEQYF
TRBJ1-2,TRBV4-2,CASSQEQGPNYGYTF
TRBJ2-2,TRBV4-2,CASSRGVSGELFF
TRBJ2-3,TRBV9,CASSALHLAGLTDTQYF
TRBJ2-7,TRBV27,CASSLSGGARHEQYF
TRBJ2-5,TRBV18,CASSPSEETQYF
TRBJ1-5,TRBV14,CASSPGMHQPQHF
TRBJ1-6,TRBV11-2,CASSPGTGRYNSPLHF
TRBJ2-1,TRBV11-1,CASSLDLGGNEQFF
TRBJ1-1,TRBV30,CAWSVGPGGGTEAFF
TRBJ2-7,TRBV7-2,CASSFGLGYEQYF
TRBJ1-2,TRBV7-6,CASSLRDGGGRSYGYTF
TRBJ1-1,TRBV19,CASTPDRLNTEAFF
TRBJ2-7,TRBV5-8,CASSLGGSSYEQYF
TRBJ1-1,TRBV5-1,CASSLEGRGINTEAFF
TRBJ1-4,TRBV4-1,CASSQDLLEQVPTNEKLFF
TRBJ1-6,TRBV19,CASSIGGQTDSPLHF
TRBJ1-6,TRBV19,CASRQGASPLHF
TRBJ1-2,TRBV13,CASFLSQENYGYTF
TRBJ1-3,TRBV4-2,CASSLQGSNTIYF
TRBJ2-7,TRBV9,CASSVTGTVGEQYF
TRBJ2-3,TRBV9,CASSSRGSGTTDTQYF
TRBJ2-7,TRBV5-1,CASSLGRLAGDEQYF
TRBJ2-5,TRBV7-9,CASSFRQQETQYF
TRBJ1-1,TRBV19,CASKWSQGADTEAFF